This TCR beta chain appears in the sequencing data of a study of blood T cells in healthy people across ages. Study observations and caveats: Among T cells, TCR beta diversity per million cells dropped roughly linearly as age rose. Researchers report that TCR beta diversity correlated strongly with naive T cell percentage.

A J-beta primer mix and a sample-barcoded 5' primer were used in a second PCR of roughly 6 to 11 cycles. TCRdb redid the calling of the 5' RACE reads with MiXCR, one entry per CDR3 protein. The sample includes 550,000 to 650,000 distinct CDR3 sequences, 27% seen only once; the top ten take about 3.9%. Trimming cost V 2 bases and J 8 bases, with 18 bases left between them. This CDR3 spans 16 amino acids. Germline V gene sequence: CDR1 MGHDK, CDR2 SYGVNS. Caucasian, healthy and from Russia, the donors were aged between about 6 and 90. Notes on this clonotype: The antigen remains unidentified.

Separately, the same data were catalogued under a study of T cells of mothers and their children. As that report states: From each mother came over 9.5 million TCR beta CDR3 reads, and from each child came approximately 2.8 million.

This TCR came from a boy aged 2 to 9 in good health. J is TRBJ1-4 and V is TRBV25-1, with a tentative D call TRBD1 (5 bases). The specimen sequenced was blood. CDR3 coding DNA: TGTGCCAGCAGTGAAAGGGGAGGCCCGAGAGAGGAAAAACTGTTTTTT. Amino acids: CASSERGGPREEKLFF.